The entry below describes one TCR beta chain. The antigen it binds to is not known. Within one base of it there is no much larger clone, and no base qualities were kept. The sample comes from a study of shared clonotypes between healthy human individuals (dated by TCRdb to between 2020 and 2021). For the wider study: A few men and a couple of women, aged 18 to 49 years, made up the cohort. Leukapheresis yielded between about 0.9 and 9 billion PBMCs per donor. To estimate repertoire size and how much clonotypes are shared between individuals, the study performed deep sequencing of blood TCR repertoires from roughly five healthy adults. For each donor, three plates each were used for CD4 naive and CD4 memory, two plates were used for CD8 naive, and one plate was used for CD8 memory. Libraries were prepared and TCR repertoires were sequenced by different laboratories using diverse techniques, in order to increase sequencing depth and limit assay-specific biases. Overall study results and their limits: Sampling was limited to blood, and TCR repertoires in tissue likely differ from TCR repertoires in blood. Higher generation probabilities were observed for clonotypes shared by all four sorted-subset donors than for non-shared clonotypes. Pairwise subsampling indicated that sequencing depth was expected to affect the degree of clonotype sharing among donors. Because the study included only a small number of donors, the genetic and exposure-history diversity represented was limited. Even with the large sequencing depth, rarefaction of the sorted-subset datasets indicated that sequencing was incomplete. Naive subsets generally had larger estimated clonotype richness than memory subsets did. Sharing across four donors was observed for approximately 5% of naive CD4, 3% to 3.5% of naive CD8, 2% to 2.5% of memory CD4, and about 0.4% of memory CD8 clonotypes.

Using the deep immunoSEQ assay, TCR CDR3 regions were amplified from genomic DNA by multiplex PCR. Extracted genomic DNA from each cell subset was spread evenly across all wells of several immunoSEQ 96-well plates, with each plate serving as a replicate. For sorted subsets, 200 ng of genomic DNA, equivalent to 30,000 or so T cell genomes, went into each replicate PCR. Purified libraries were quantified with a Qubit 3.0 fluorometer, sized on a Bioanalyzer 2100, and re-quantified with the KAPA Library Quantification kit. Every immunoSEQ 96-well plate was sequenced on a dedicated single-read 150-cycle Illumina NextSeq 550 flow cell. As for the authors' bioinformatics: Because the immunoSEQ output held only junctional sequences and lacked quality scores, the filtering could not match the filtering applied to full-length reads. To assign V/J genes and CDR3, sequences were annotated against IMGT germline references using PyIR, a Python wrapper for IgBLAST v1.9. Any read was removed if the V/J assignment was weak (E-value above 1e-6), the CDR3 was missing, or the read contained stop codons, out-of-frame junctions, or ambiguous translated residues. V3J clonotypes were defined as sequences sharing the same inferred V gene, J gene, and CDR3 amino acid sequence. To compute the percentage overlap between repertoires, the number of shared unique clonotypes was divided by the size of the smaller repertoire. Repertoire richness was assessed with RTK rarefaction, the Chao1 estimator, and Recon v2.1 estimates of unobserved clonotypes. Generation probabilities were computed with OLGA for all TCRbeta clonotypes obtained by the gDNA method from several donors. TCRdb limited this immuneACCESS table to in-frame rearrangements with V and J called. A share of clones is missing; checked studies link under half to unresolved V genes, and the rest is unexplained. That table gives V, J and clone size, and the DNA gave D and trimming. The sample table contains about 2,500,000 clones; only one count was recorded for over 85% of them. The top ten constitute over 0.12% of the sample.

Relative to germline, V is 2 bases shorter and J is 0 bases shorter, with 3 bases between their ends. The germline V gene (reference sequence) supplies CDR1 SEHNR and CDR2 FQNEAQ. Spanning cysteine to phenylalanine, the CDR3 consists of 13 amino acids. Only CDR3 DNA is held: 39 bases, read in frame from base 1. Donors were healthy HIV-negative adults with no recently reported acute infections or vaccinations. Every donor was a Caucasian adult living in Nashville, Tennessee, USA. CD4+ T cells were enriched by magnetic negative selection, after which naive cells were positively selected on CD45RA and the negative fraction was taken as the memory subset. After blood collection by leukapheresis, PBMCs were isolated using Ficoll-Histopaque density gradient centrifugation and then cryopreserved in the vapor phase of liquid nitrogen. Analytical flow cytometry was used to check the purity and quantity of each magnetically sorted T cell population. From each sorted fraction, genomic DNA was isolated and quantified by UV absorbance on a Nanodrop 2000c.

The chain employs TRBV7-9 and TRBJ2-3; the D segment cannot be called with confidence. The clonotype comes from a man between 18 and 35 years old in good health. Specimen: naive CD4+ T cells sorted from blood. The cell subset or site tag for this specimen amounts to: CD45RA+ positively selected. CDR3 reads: CASSLMSTDTQYF. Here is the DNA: TGTGCCAGCAGCTTAATGAGCACAGATACGCAGTATTTT.